This T cell receptor (beta chain) was retrieved from a study of cytomegalovirus exposure and HLA in healthy donors. Vbeta (60) and Jbeta (13) primers were used in the PCR. Assay used: immunoSEQ multiplex PCR; TCRdb lists only in-frame clones, some missing. The sample includes a few hundred thousand clones, about 79% seen only once; the top ten take around 1.7%. With V trimmed by 3 bases and J by 6 bases, 16 bases remained unmatched. CDR3 length: 18 residues. Germline V gene lookup returns CDR1 SEHNR and CDR2 FQNEAQ (reference sequence). This chain joins TRBV7-9 and TRBJ2-3, with 9 bases lining up with TRBD1. The material sequenced was PBMCs. This receptor was obtained from a man aged 18 to 30 in good health and CMV-seronegative. The CDR3: CASSLRDRVQVPDDTQYF. The CDR3, as DNA: TGTGCCAGCAGCTTGAGGGACAGGGTCCAAGTCCCTGACGATACGCAGTATTTT.